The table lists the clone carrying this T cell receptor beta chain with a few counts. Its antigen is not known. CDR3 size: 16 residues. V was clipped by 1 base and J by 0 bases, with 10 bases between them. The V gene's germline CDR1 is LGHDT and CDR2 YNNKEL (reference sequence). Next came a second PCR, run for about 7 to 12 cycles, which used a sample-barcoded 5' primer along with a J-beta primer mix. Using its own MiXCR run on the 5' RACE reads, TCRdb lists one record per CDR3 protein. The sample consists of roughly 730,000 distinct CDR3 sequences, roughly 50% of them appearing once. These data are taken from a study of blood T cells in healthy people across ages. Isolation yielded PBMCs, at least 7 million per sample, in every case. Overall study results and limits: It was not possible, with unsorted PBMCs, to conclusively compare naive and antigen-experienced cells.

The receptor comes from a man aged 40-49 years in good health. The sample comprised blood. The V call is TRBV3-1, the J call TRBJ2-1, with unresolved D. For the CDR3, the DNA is TGTGCCAGCAGCCAAGGGGTCAGGAGCTCCTACAATGAGCAGTTCTTC. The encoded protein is CASSQGVRSSYNEQFF.